This T cell receptor beta chain derives from a study of early T cells in non-severe SARS-CoV-2 infection. Study as a whole: Sequenced material consisted of bulk RNA (from unsorted whole blood), and chains were unpaired.

Looked up from germline, CDR1 is KGHSH and CDR2 is LQKENI. The length of the CDR3 is 12 residues. The V gene lost 6 bases and the J gene lost 5 bases, with 10 bases spanning the gap. Study-level points and caveats: VDJdb-based matching was biased toward anti-spike CD8 responses and missed private and CD4 specificities.

Researchers attached unique molecular identifiers to individual cDNA molecules. MiXCR was run by TCRdb on the 5' RACE reads, yielding one entry per CDR3 protein. The table lists about 64,000 distinct CDR3 sequences, around 12% of them singletons. In regard to this clonotype: Its antigen is unidentified.

This chain links TRBV18 with TRBJ1-1; D remains unclear. The starting material was whole blood, obtained at baseline. This receptor was taken from an adult who was a healthcare worker with PCR-confirmed SARS-CoV-2 infection or an uninfected control (not recorded which). For the CDR3, the DNA is TGTGCCAGCTCGGAGTTTGTTACTGAAGCTTTCTTT. It codes for CASSEFVTEAFF. Based on the CDR3 plus reference TRBV18 and TRBJ1-1, the full variable domain is NAGVMQNPRHLVRRRGQEARLRCSPMKGHSHVYWYRQLPEEGLKFMVYLQKENIIDESGMPKERFSAEFPKEGPSILRIQQVVRGDSAAYFCASSEFVTEAFFGQGTRLTVV.